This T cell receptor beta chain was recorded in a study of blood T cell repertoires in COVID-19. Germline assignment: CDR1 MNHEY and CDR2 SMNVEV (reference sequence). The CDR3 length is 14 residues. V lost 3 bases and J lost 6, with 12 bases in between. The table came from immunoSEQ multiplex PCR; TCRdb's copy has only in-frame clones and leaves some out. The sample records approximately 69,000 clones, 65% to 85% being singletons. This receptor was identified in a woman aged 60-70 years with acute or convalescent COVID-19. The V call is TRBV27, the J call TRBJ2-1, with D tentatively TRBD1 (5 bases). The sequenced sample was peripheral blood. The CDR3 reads CASSFRQGFNEQFF. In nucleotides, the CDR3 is TGTGCCAGCAGTTTCCGGCAGGGATTCAATGAGCAGTTCTTC.